This T cell receptor (beta chain) comes out of a study of OX40 agonist ivuxolimab in advanced cancers. Looking at the study overall: Those enrolled were 80% to 85% male, with a mean age of roughly 62 years and ages from roughly 20 to 85. Points from the study as a whole: In the 0.1 to 3.0 mg/kg range, CD4+ and CD8+ blood T cells had expanded clonally by week 6.

Enrollment shut out patients with autoimmune disease history or systemic immunosuppression. TCRdb's copy holds only in-frame clones and misses some; the assay was immunoSEQ multiplex PCR. The sample holds about 63,000 clones, 80% to 90% seen once. Between the trimmed V and J ends, which lost 9 bases and 1 base, there was a span of 12 bases. CDR1 is MNHNS and CDR2 is SASEGT in the germline V gene. The CDR3 has 13 residues. As regards this clone: Its antigen is not identified.

This rearrangement joins TRBV6-1 to TRBJ2-5; D is unclear. Source: CD4+ or CD8+ T cells sorted from blood, taken in a trial of the OX40 agonist ivuxolimab. This clonotype was obtained from an adult with an advanced solid tumor such as melanoma, head and neck, liver or kidney cancer. The CDR3 region is CASSVDFQETQYF. The DNA of the CDR3 is TGTGCCAGTTCAGTAGACTTCCAAGAGACCCAGTACTTC.